Following are 8 T cell receptor beta chains from one sample sequenced in a study of CD8 T cells in Susac syndrome. With random hexamers, reverse transcription was performed on about 0.5 to 1 ug of RNA. Via MiXCR, TCRdb re-called the immunoSEQ multiplex PCR reads, giving one row per CDR3 protein. This sample has approximately 90,000 distinct CDR3 sequences, with 80% to 95% found just once. The source material was CD8+ T cells from PBMCs. The receptor set was obtained from a human donor in good health.

The chain has TRBV20-1 and TRBJ1-2, with TRBD1 matching 9 bases. Germline values: CDR1 DFQATT, CDR2 SNEGSKA (reference sequence). V was pared by 0 bases and J by 4 bases, with 6 bases of the junction left unmatched. This CDR3 is built from 15 residues. The CDR3 protein is CSARDLDRGSYGYTF. For the CDR3, the DNA is TGCAGTGCTAGAGACCTAGACAGGGGGTCCTATGGCTACACCTTC.

The J gene is TRBJ2-1, the V gene TRBV3-1, with 15 bases that match TRBD2. The V gene's germline CDR1 is LGHDT and CDR2 YNNKEL (reference sequence). The junction had 4 bases not matched to a gene; V was cut back by 4 bases and J by 0 bases. The CDR3 contains 18 residues. The DNA of the CDR3 is TGTGCCAGCAGCCCCGGGACTAGCGGGGGGCGCTCCTACAATGAGCAGTTCTTC. Encoded protein: CASSPGTSGGRSYNEQFF.

The count of this clonotype is one. This sequence joins TRBV4-1 and TRBJ2-7, with a tentative D call TRBD2 (6 bases). The CDR3 spans 15 residues. Trimming pared 4 bases from V and 2 bases from J, leaving 15 bases between. Germline V CDR1 and CDR2: MGHRA, YSYEKL. The CDR3 loop is CASSPTPGGTYEQYF. The CDR3 DNA follows: TGCGCCAGCAGCCCCACCCCCGGGGGTACCTACGAGCAGTACTTC.

The chain has TRBV7-8 and TRBJ1-2; D call uncertain. The CDR3 loop spans 13 amino acids. Trimming pared 5 bases from V and 4 bases from J, leaving 11 bases between. The germline V gene encodes CDR1 SGHVS and CDR2 FQNEAQ. CDR3 loop: CASSPPVGYGYTF. The CDR3 DNA reads TGTGCCAGCAGCCCTCCGGTTGGCTATGGCTACACCTTC.

V usage is TRBV7-9 and J usage is TRBJ2-4; possibly TRBD2 for D (6 bases). CDR1 and CDR2 (germline): SEHNR, FQNEAQ (reference sequence). The CDR3 extends over 16 amino acids. Trimming took off 2 bases at V and 3 bases at J, with 14 bases between the two ends. The CDR3 region is CASSLTFGGVKNIQYF. The CDR3 region has the DNA TGTGCCAGCAGCTTAACTTTTGGAGGGGTCAAAAACATTCAGTACTTC.

Only one count was recorded for this clonotype. This rearrangement joins TRBV5-6 to TRBJ1-1, with D unresolved. The CDR3 sequence is 15 residues long. The V and J ends lost 2 bases and 1 base respectively, with 12 bases between them. CDR1 and CDR2 (germline): SGHDT, YYEEEE. The CDR3 region has the DNA TGTGCCAGCAGCTTCCGGGAGAGACCGAACACTGAAGCTTTCTTT. It yields the protein CASSFRERPNTEAFF.

V gene TRBV3-1 combines with J gene TRBJ2-1; 13 positions agree with TRBD2. The CDR3 consists of 20 residues. From germline, CDR1 is LGHDT and CDR2 YNNKEL (reference sequence). Trimming at V came to 2 bases and at J to 7 bases, leaving 17 bases not matched to a gene. The CDR3 is CASSQPLTGTSGATLNEQFF. The CDR3 region has the DNA TGTGCCAGCAGCCAACCCCTCACCGGGACTAGCGGGGCGACCCTGAATGAGCAGTTCTTC.

The rearrangement uses TRBV25-1 and TRBJ2-7; the D call may be TRBD1 or TRBD2 (5 bases each). V was cut by 2 bases and J by 5 bases, with 7 bases left in between. Germline values: CDR1 MGHDK, CDR2 SYGVNS. CDR3 length: 12 amino acids. The CDR3 sequence is CASSEGGDEQYF. Written as DNA, the CDR3 is TGTGCCAGCAGTGAAGGGGGTGACGAGCAGTACTTC.